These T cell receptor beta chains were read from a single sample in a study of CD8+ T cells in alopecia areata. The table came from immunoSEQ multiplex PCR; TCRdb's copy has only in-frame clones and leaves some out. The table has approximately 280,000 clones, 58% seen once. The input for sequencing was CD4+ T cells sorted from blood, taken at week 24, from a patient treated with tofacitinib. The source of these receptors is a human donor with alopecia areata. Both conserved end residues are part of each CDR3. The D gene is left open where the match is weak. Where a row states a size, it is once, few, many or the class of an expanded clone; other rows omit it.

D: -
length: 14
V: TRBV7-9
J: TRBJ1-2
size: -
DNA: TGTGCCAGCAGCTCCGGGGGAAACAGGAACCGCTACACCTTC
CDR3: CASSSGGNRNRYTF

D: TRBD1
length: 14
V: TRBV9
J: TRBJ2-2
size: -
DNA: TGTGCCAGCAGGAGGACAGGGGGCACCGGGGAGCTGTTTTTT
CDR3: CASRRTGGTGELFF

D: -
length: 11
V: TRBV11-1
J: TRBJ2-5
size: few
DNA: TGTGCCAGCAGTCGACGGGAGACCCAGTACTTC
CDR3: CASSRRETQYF

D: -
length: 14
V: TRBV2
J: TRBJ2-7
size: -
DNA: TGTGCCAGCATTTGGAACAGGGCAACTTACGAGCAGTACTTC
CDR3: CASIWNRATYEQYF

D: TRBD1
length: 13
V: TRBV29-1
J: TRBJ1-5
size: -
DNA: TGCAGCGTCAGGGACAGGGGGGCTCAGCCCCAGCATTTT
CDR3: CSVRDRGAQPQHF

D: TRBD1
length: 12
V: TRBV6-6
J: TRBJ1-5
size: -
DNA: TGTGCCAGCACCCAGGGGGGGCAGCCCCAGCATTTT
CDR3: CASTQGGQPQHF

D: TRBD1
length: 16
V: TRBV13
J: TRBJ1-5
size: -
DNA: TGTGCCAGCAGCTCATTTCGGGACAGGGCTTATCAGCCCCAGCATTTT
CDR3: CASSSFRDRAYQPQHF

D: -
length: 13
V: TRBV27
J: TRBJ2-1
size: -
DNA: TGTGCCAGCAGTTTTATTCTAGCGCGTGAGCAGTTCTTC
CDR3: CASSFILAREQFF

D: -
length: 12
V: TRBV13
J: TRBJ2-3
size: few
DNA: TGTGCCAGCAGCTTAAGGAGAGCAGCGCAGTATTTT
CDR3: CASSLRRAAQYF

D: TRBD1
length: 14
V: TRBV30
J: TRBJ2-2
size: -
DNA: TGTGCCTGGAGAAGGCAGGGGGAAACCGGGGAGCTGTTTTTT
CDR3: CAWRRQGETGELFF

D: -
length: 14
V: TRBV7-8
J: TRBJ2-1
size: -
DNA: TGTGCCAGCAGCTTAGTAGGGGCCCACAATGAGCAGTTCTTC
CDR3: CASSLVGAHNEQFF

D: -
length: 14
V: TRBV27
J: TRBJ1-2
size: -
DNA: TGTGCCAGCAGCCCAGACCATGCTAACTATGGCTACACCTTC
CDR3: CASSPDHANYGYTF

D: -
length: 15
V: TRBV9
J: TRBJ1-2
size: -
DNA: TGTGCCAGCAGCGTATTGGGCACAGGGACCAGTGGCTACACCTTC
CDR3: CASSVLGTGTSGYTF

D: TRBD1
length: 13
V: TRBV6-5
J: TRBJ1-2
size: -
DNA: TGTGCCAGCTGGCAGGGGGCCTCCTATGGCTACACCTTC
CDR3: CASWQGASYGYTF

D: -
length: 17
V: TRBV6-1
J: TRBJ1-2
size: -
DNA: TGTGCCAGCAGTGAGATTACCGGGACGCTCCGAAACTATGGCTACACCTTC
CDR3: CASSEITGTLRNYGYTF

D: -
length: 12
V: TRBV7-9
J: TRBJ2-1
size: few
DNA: TGTGCCAGCAGCCCGGAAGGGCGTGAGCAGTTCTTC
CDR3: CASSPEGREQFF

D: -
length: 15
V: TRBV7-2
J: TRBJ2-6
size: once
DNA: TGTGCCAGCAGCTTTCCAGGATCCGGGGCCAACGTCCTGACTTTC
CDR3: CASSFPGSGANVLTF

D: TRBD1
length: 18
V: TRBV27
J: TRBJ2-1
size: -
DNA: TGTGCCAGCAGGAGCACAGGGGGGTCGAGGATCGGCTACAATGAGCAGTTCTTC
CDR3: CASRSTGGSRIGYNEQFF

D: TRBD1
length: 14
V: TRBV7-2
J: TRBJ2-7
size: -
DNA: TGTGCCAGCAGCCCCCGACAGGGGGTCTACGAGCAGTACTTC
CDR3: CASSPRQGVYEQYF

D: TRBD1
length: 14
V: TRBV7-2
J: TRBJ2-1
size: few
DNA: TGTGCCAGCAGCTTAGGGGGGACAGTCAATGAGCAGTTCTTC
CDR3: CASSLGGTVNEQFF

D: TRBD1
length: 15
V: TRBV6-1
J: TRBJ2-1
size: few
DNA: TGTGCCAGCAGAAGGGGACAGCGAGACTACAATGAGCAGTTCTTC
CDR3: CASRRGQRDYNEQFF

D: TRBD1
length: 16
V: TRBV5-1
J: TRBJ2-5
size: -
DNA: TGCGCCAGCAGCTCCTTAGGGACAGGGGGCGAAGAGACCCAGTACTTC
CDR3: CASSSLGTGGEETQYF

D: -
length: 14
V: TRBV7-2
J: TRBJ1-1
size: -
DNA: TGTGCCAGCAGCCACCTCGCCTTGAACACTGAAGCTTTCTTT
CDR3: CASSHLALNTEAFF

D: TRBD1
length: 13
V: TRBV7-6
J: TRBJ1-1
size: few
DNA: TGTGCCAGCAGCCTGGACAGGGACACTGAAGCTTTCTTT
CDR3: CASSLDRDTEAFF

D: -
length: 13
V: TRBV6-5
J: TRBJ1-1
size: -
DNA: TGTGCCAGCAGTTACTCGAGCCCTACTCGGGCTTTCTTT
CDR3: CASSYSSPTRAFF

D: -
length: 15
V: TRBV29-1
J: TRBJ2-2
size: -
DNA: TGCAGCGTTGAGGGAGATAGCGGTCCCACCGGGGAGCTGTTTTTT
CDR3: CSVEGDSGPTGELFF

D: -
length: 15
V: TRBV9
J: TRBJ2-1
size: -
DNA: TGTGCCAGCAGCGTAGGCGCGATGACCCTCAATGAGCAGTTCTTC
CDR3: CASSVGAMTLNEQFF

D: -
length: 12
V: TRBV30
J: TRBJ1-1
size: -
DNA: TGTGCCTGGAGTGGGCAGAACACTGAAGCTTTCTTT
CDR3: CAWSGQNTEAFF

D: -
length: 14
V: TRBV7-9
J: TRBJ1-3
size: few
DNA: TGTGCCAGCAGCTTATCGGGGGTCGGAAACACCATATATTTT
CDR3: CASSLSGVGNTIYF

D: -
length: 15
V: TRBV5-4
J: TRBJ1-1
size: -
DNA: TGTGCCAGCAGCTTTGAGACAAGGGTGGGGACTGAAGCTTTCTTT
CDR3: CASSFETRVGTEAFF

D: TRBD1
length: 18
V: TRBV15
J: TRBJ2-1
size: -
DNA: TGTGCCACCAGCAGGAATTATGGGACAGGGGGCGGCCGCAATGAGCAGTTCTTC
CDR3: CATSRNYGTGGGRNEQFF

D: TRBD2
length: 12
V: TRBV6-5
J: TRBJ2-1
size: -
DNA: TGTGCCAGCAGCCGGAGCGGGGATGAGCAGTTCTTC
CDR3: CASSRSGDEQFF

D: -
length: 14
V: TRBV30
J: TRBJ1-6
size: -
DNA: TGTGCCTGGAGTGGGGGACGGTATAATTCACCCCTCCACTTT
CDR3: CAWSGGRYNSPLHF

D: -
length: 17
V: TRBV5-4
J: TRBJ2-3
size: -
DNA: TGTGCCAGCAGCCTAGGGCGATTGAGCGGAAACACAGATACGCAGTATTTT
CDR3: CASSLGRLSGNTDTQYF

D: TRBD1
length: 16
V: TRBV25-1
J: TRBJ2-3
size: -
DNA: TGTGCCAGCAGTGATCCAAACGACAGGGGCACAGATACGCAGTATTTT
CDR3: CASSDPNDRGTDTQYF

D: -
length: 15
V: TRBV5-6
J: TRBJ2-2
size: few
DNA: TGTGCCAGCAGCCTGCGCCCGGGATTAGGCGGGGAGCTGTTTTTT
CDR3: CASSLRPGLGGELFF

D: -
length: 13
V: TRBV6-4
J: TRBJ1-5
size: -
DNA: TGTGCCAGCAGTGACTCGAGGGGTCAGCCCCAGCATTTT
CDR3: CASSDSRGQPQHF

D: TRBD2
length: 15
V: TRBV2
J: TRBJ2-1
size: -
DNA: TGTGCCAGCAGTGACGAACTAGCGGGGGGCAATGAGCAGTTCTTC
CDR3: CASSDELAGGNEQFF

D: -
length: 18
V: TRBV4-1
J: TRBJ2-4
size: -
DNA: TGCGCCAGCAGCCAACTGGCCGGGACAACCATAGCCAAAAACATTCAGTACTTC
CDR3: CASSQLAGTTIAKNIQYF

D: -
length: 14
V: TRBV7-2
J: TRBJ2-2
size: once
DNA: TGTGCCAGCAGACAGGGCCTGAACACCGGGGAGCTGTTTTTT
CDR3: CASRQGLNTGELFF

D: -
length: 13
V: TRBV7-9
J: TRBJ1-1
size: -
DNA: TGTGCCAGCAGTGGGTCAGGGGCCCGTGAAGCTTTCTTT
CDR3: CASSGSGAREAFF

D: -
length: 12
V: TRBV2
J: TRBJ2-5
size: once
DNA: TGTGCCAGCAGTGAATGGGGAGAGACCCAGTACTTC
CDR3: CASSEWGETQYF

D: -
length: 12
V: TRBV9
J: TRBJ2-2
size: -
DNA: TGTGCCAGCAGCACCGGTACCGGGGAGCTGTTTTTT
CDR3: CASSTGTGELFF

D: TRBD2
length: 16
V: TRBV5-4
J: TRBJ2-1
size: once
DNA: TGTGCCAGCAGCCCCAGGACTAGCCAAAACCAATTTGAGCAGTTCTTC
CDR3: CASSPRTSQNQFEQFF

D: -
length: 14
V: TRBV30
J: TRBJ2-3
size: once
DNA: TGTGCCGGCCGGGGCCGCGTTAGCACAGATACGCAGTATTTT
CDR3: CAGRGRVSTDTQYF

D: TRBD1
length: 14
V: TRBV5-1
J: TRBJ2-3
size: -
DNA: TGCGCCAGCAGCTTGGGGGACAGGCGGGATACGCAGTATTTT
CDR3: CASSLGDRRDTQYF

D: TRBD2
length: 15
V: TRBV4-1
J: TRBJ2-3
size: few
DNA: TGCGCCAGCAGCCTTGGACTAGTCGGCACAGATACGCAGTATTTT
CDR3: CASSLGLVGTDTQYF

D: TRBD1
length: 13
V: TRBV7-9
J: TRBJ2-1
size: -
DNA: TGTGCCAGCAACTTAGGGACAGGAGGGTCCCAGTTCTTC
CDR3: CASNLGTGGSQFF

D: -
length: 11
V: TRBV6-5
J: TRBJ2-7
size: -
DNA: TGTGCCAGCAGGGACAGCTACGAGCAGTACTTC
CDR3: CASRDSYEQYF

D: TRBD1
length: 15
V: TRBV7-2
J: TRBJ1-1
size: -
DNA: TGTGCCAGCAGCTTAGCTTGGACAGGGGACACTGAAGCTTTCTTT
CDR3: CASSLAWTGDTEAFF

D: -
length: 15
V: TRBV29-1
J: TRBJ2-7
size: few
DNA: TGCAGCGTGAGGGAAGTCGTCGGGCCGCTCGGCGAGCAGTACTTC
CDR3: CSVREVVGPLGEQYF

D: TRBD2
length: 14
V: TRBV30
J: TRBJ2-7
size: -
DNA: TGTGCCTGGAGCGCCGGACTAGCGGGCTACGAGCAGTACTTC
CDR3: CAWSAGLAGYEQYF

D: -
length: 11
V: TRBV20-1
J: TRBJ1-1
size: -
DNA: TGCAGTGCTCTGCATGGCACTGAAGCTTTCTTT
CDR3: CSALHGTEAFF

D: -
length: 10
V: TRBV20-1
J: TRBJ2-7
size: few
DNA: TGCAGTGCGAGAGGGCAGGCAAACTACTTC
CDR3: CSARGQANYF